This TCR beta chain was obtained from a study of spatial heterogeneity in lung cancer. Time point described: sample taken at primary tumor resection. Whole RNA was taken from tumor, nontumor lung or frozen PBMC; it was then sequenced unsorted. About 73 TRACERx patients with early, untreated non-small cell lung cancer donated samples. One entry per CDR3 protein, called by TCRdb with MiXCR from the 5' RACE reads. There are tens of thousands of distinct CDR3 sequences in the sample; roughly an eighth occur only once, and 4.6% lies in the top ten. Only a few counts were recorded for this clonotype. Looked up from germline, CDR1 is SGHTA and CDR2 is FQGNSA. V dropped 4 bases and J dropped 8; count of bases not matched to a gene: 11. The CDR3 loop spans 15 amino acids.

The gene calls are TRBV7-2 and TRBJ2-1; TRBD1 aligns across 7 bases. The sample in question was PBMCs, obtained at surgery. This clonotype originated in a male donor with early-stage non-small cell lung cancer. The CDR3 nucleotides read TGTGCCAGCAGCTCACGGACAGGCGTTAAGTATGAGCAGTTCTTC. This codes for CASSSRTGVKYEQFF.